One and the same sample provided the 32 T cell receptor beta chains below, sequenced in a study of tissue T cells after allogeneic stem cell transplantation. Documented time point: mouse harvest day 7 after allogeneic transplant. Tail vein injection delivered 10^7 T-cell-depleted bone marrow cells and 10^6 splenic CD5+ T cells. Using immunoSEQ multiplex PCR, the repertoire was profiled, and TCRdb retains in-frame clones only, with some absent. The table has roughly 3,000 clones, 50% to 55% seen once; the top ten hold 25% to 30%. Input material: spleen. Receptor source: a female BALB/c mouse given C57BL/6 T cells with graft-versus-host disease after an allogeneic hematopoietic cell transplant.

Concerning this clone itself: Germline and genes: mouse. The read halts 1 residue ahead of the CDR3 end, with the missing end drawn from the germline J gene. The chain recombines TRBV12-1 with TRBJ1-2; weak D call: TRBD1 (5 bases). Per germline, CDR1 SGHSN and CDR2 HYEKVE. CDR3 size: 14 residues. V shed 2 bases and J shed 2 bases, with 11 bases lying between them. The DNA read from the CDR3 is TGTGCCAGCTCTCCCCGCGGGGGGAACTCCGACTACACC. Protein: CASSPRGGNSDYT. The complete CDR3 sequence is CASSPRGGNSDYTF.

About this clone: Gene labels here are mouse ones. This CDR3 reads CASSQEGGNSPLYF. CDR3 DNA (partial): TGTGCCAGCAGCCAAGAAGGGGGGAATTCGCCCCTCTAC. The rearrangement links TRBV2 to TRBJ1-6; possibly TRBD1 for D (6 bases). Sequencing ends 1 residue short of the CDR3 end; the germline J gene provides the rest. TRBJ1-6 is an open reading frame, and its role is uncertain. This CDR3 has 14 residues. Trimming took off 0 bases at V and 7 bases at J, with 7 bases between the two ends. Germline lookup yields CDR1 LGHNA and CDR2 YSYQKL.

About this clone: Genes here carry mouse names. The read falls 1 residue short of the CDR3 end, and the missing part is taken from the germline J gene. The gene calls are TRBV14 and TRBJ2-4; TRBD2 matches at 9 bases. Germline V gives CDR1 SGHDT, CDR2 FRDEAV. With 5 bases clipped from V and 4 bases from J, the junction kept 5 bases outside the gene matches. CDR3 size: 14 residues. CDR3 DNA, as far as it was read: TGTGCCAGCAGACAGGGACTGGGAGAAAACACCTTGTAC. It yields the protein CASRQGLGENTLY. The whole CDR3 protein reads CASRQGLGENTLYF.

Concerning this clone: Gene labels here are mouse ones. The CDR3 end lies 1 residue beyond the end of the read and is filled in from the germline J gene. The chain combines TRBV2 with TRBJ2-7; D gene uncertain. From germline, CDR1 is LGHNA and CDR2 YSYQKL. The CDR3 runs to 13 residues. The ends were cut back, 8 bases at V and 4 bases at J, with 15 bases in the middle. CDR3 amino acids: CASGLGKAYEQYF. CDR3 bases read: TGTGCCAGCGGGCTAGGGAAGGCTTATGAACAGTAC.

This clone occurred once. The gene names given are mouse names. The read terminates 1 residue before the CDR3 end, so the remaining end is supplied by the germline J gene. V and J are TRBV26 and TRBJ1-1, with D possibly matching TRBD1 (6 bases). V dropped 4 bases and J dropped 0 bases, with 9 bases sitting between them. CDR1 is KGHPV, CDR2 FQNQEV, per germline (reference sequence). This CDR3 has 14 residues. The CDR3 here is CASSPGHANTEVFF. CDR3 DNA (partial): TGTGCCAGCAGTCCGGGACATGCAAACACAGAAGTCTTC. The variable domain in full, completed from reference TRBV26 and TRBJ1-1, reads NSKVIQTPRYLVKGQGQKAKMRCIPEKGHPVVFWYQQNKNNEFKFLINFQNQEVLQQIDMTEKRFSAECPSNSPCSLEIQSSEAGDSALYLCASSPGHANTEVFFGKGTRLTVV.

Notes on this clone: Mouse gene names apply. The missing CDR3 end, 1 residue past where the read stops, is filled in from the germline J gene. The V and J genes are TRBV1 and TRBJ2-3; 7 bases align to TRBD1. This CDR3 region has 16 residues. Germline CDR1 is NSQYPW and CDR2 is LRSPGD (reference sequence). V was clipped by 1 base and J by 0 bases; unmatched bases: 4. CDR3 protein: CTCSAVGTASAETLYF. The CDR3 bases that were read are TGCACCTGCAGTGCAGTCGGGACAGCTAGTGCAGAAACGCTGTAT.

This clone was seen a single time. Gene names denote mouse genes. Sequencing ends 1 residue short of the CDR3 end; the germline J gene provides the rest. This sequence joins TRBV4 and TRBJ1-6; D is undetermined. TRBJ1-6 has ORF status, its function being uncertain. Trimming shortened V by 5 bases and J by 4 bases, and 6 bases separated the two germline ends. Germline lookup yields CDR1 LGHDT and CDR2 YNNKQL (reference sequence). This CDR3 has 13 residues. Partial CDR3 DNA: TGTGCCAGCAGCAGACAATATAATTCGCCCCTCTAC. Its protein product is CASSRQYNSPLY. The CDR3 in full is CASSRQYNSPLYF.

Concerning this clone: Mouse gene names and germline throughout. The sequenced fragment ends 1 residue before the CDR3 boundary, so the rest is inferred from the germline J gene. The chain combines TRBV1 with TRBJ2-2; 7 bases map to TRBD1. V lost 3 bases and J lost 4; bases outside the gene matches: 5. CDR1 is NSQYPW and CDR2 is LRSPGD in the germline V gene (reference sequence). This CDR3 region has 15 residues. The sequenced CDR3 bases are TGCACCTGCAGTGCCCGACAGGGTGTCACCGGGCAGCTCTAC. Protein product: CTCSARQGVTGQLY. The entire CDR3 protein reads CTCSARQGVTGQLYF.

The sample holds a few counts of this clone. Gene labels here are mouse ones. From the germline J gene comes the end of the CDR3, since the read stops 1 residue before it. This chain uses TRBV1 with TRBJ1-2; 10 bases are shared with TRBD1. Trimming at V came to 4 bases and at J to 1 base, leaving 6 bases not matched to a gene. Germline values: CDR1 NSQYPW, CDR2 LRSPGD (reference sequence). The CDR3 sequence is 16 residues long. Partial CDR3 DNA: TGCACCTGCAGTGGCCGGGACAGGGGAGGAAACTCCGACTACACC. Residues: CTCSGRDRGGNSDYT. The full CDR3 is CTCSGRDRGGNSDYTF.

In this sample, this clone turned up a few times. The genes and germline here are from mouse. The CDR3 is cut off 1 residue early in the read; its end comes from the germline J gene. The chain joins TRBV24 to TRBJ2-7; D is undetermined. Trimming removed 0 bases at V and 4 bases at J, with 4 bases between. This CDR3 is 12 amino acids long. Germline values: CDR1 KGHTA, CDR2 FRNEEI. The sequenced CDR3 bases are TGTGCCAGCAGTCTGTACTTTTATGAACAGTAC. It yields the protein CASSLYFYEQY. The complete CDR3 sequence is CASSLYFYEQYF.

Only one count was recorded for this clone. Gene and germline names: mouse. The CDR3 end is not reached by the read, which stops 1 residue before it; the germline J gene fills it in. The chain is built from TRBV13-1 and TRBJ2-5, with 9 nucleotides matching TRBD2. Germline lookup yields CDR1 NSHNY and CDR2 SYGAGN. CDR3 length: 15 residues. V lost 4 bases to trimming and J lost 0 bases; unmatched junction nucleotides: 3. This CDR3 is CASSILGGNQDTQYF. Partial CDR3 DNA: TGTGCCAGCAGTATACTGGGGGGTAACCAAGACACCCAGTAC.

Regarding this clone: Gene labels here are mouse ones. The read finishes 1 residue shy of the CDR3 end, and the germline J gene is used to complete it. The V and J genes are TRBV15 and TRBJ1-4; no clear D gene. V shed 3 bases and J shed 3 bases, with 2 bases lying between them. Germline V gene lookup returns CDR1 SGHND and CDR2 FRSKSL. The CDR3 consists of 12 residues. CDR3 amino acids: CASSFPNERLFF. The covered CDR3 bases are TGTGCCAGCAGTTTTCCCAACGAAAGATTATTT. Based on the CDR3 plus reference TRBV15 and TRBJ1-4, the full variable domain is DAGVTQTPRHEVAEKGQTIILKCEPVSGHNDLFWYRQTKIQGLELLSYFRSKSLMEDGGAFKDRFKAEMLNSSFSTLKIQPTEPKDSAVYLCASSFPNERLFFGHGTKLSVL.

A remark on this clone: The gene names given are mouse names. CDR3 loop: CTCSGHRADTQYF. The CDR3 DNA, read in part, is TGCACCTGCAGTGGGCACAGGGCAGACACCCAGTAC. V usage is TRBV1 and J usage is TRBJ2-5; weak D call: TRBD1 (6 bases). Sequencing ends 1 residue short of the CDR3 end; the germline J gene provides the rest. Trimming removed 4 bases from V and 5 bases from J, with 10 bases in between. Germline CDR1 NSQYPW, CDR2 LRSPGD (reference sequence). This CDR3 has 13 amino acids.

This clone qualifies as large (0.1 to 1%). The gene names given are mouse names. The observed sequence ends 1 residue before the CDR3 terminus, with the missing tail filled in from the germline J gene. This rearrangement joins TRBV13-2 to TRBJ2-1; 7 nucleotides line up with TRBD2. V lost 2 bases to trimming and J lost 3 bases; unmatched junction nucleotides: 2. This CDR3 comprises 14 residues. In germline, CDR1 is NNHNN, CDR2 SYGAGS (reference sequence). The CDR3 here is CASGELGVYAEQFF. The DNA read from the CDR3 is TGTGCCAGCGGTGAGCTGGGGGTCTATGCTGAGCAGTTC.

With respect to this clone: The gene names here belong to mouse. The CDR3 sequence is CASSDLSGGTAEQFF. The DNA read from the CDR3 is TGTGCCAGCAGTGACCTCTCTGGGGGGACTGCTGAGCAGTTC. The chain combines TRBV13-3 with TRBJ2-1; 8 bases are shared with TRBD2. The read stops 1 residue short of the end of the CDR3; the missing end is completed from the germline J gene. The germline V gene has CDR1 NNHDY and CDR2 SYVADS. The CDR3 is 15 amino acids. Trimming cost V 2 bases and J 6 bases; bases outside gene matches: 7.

A few counts support this clone. The genes are named according to mouse. The read ends 1 residue early relative to the CDR3; the germline J gene fills the gap. The J gene is TRBJ2-5, the V gene TRBV5; TRBD2 matches 9 bases. The CDR3 extends over 15 amino acids. V lost 4 bases and J lost 4; bases outside the gene matches: 6. Germline CDR1 reads LGHNA; CDR2 reads YNLKQL (reference sequence). The CDR3 loop is CASSLRLGVKDTQYF. The DNA read from the CDR3 is TGTGCCAGCAGCCTCCGACTGGGGGTAAAAGACACCCAGTAC.

Remarks on this clone: Here the gene names and germline are mouse. Read data end 1 residue before the CDR3 end; the end is taken from the germline J gene. The rearrangement uses TRBV3 and TRBJ1-5, with D perhaps matching TRBD1 (6 bases). The CDR3 is 13 amino acids. Trimming left V 6 bases short and J 6 bases short, with 12 bases between. Germline CDR1 is SNHLY and CDR2 is FYNGKV (reference sequence). CDR3 bases read: TGTGCCAGCAGTCAAACAGGGAGCCAGGCTCCGCTT. Encoded protein: CASSQTGSQAPL. The full CDR3 protein is CASSQTGSQAPLF.

Details on this clone: Genes and germline are mouse. Sequencing ends 1 residue short of the CDR3 end; the germline J gene provides the rest. The chain employs TRBV26 and TRBJ2-5; a possible D gene is TRBD2 (6 bases). The CDR3 consists of 13 residues. V shed 4 bases and J shed 3 bases, with 8 bases lying between them. CDR1 is KGHPV, CDR2 FQNQEV, per germline (reference sequence). The sequenced CDR3 bases are TGTGCCAGCAGTCAGGGACTTCAAGACACCCAGTAC. It translates to CASSQGLQDTQY. The whole CDR3 sequence reads CASSQGLQDTQYF.

This clone has a single count. Each gene name is a mouse one. With the read ending 1 residue before the CDR3 end, the germline J gene is used to fill in that end. The chain recombines TRBV1 with TRBJ1-6, with D perhaps TRBD1 (6 bases). TRBJ1-6 is labeled an ORF, and its function is uncertain. CDR1 and CDR2 from the germline V gene are NSQYPW and LRSPGD (reference sequence). The V gene lost 3 bases and the J gene lost 5 bases, with 8 bases spanning the gap. This CDR3 has 14 amino acids. CDR3 sequence reads: CTCSARQDNSPLYF. CDR3 DNA (partial): TGCACCTGCAGTGCGAGACAGGATAATTCGCCCCTCTAC.

In the case of this clone: Genes here carry mouse names. The CDR3 end falls 1 residue outside the read, so it is completed with the germline J gene. The V gene is TRBV5, the J gene TRBJ2-7; 9 bases are shared with TRBD2. The CDR3 is made up of 15 amino acids. CDR1 LGHNA and CDR2 YNLKQL come from the germline V gene (reference sequence). Unmatched junction bases numbered 5, after V lost 0 bases and J lost 5 bases. The CDR3 spells CASSQDWGGLDEQYF. CDR3 bases read: TGTGCCAGCAGCCAAGACTGGGGGGGGCTGGATGAACAGTAC.

Details on this clone: Any gene name here is a mouse gene name. The CDR3 is CASSLDGTGATQYF. Partial CDR3 DNA: TGTGCCAGCTCTCTCGACGGGACAGGAGCCACCCAGTAC. The genes are TRBV12-1 and TRBJ2-5, with 8 nucleotides matching TRBD1. The DNA ends 1 residue before the CDR3 does, and the rest of the CDR3 is filled in from the germline J gene. The CDR3 has 14 amino acids. Trimming removed 0 bases from V and 8 bases from J; junction bases left unmatched: 6. CDR1 and CDR2 from the germline V gene are SGHSN and HYEKVE.

Of note for this clone: Any gene name here is a mouse gene name. The read ends 1 residue shy of where the CDR3 ends; the end is completed using the germline J gene. This sequence joins TRBV31 and TRBJ2-1; TRBD1 might be the D (5 bases). CDR1 is GKSSPN and CDR2 is SITVG in the germline V gene. This CDR3 contains 14 residues. The V end lost 1 base, the J end lost 0 bases, and 7 bases lay between the germline ends. The CDR3 sequence is CAWSQQGNYAEQFF. Incomplete CDR3 DNA: TGTGCCTGGAGTCAGCAGGGTAACTATGCTGAGCAGTTC.

About this clone: Each gene name is a mouse one. The read terminates 1 residue before the CDR3 end, so the remaining end is supplied by the germline J gene. The V and J genes are TRBV13-2 and TRBJ2-7, with 7 bases aligning to TRBD2. The length of the CDR3 is 14 residues. Germline-derived CDR1 and CDR2 are NNHNN and SYGAGS (reference sequence). Trimming at V came to 2 bases and at J to 3 bases, leaving 5 bases not matched to a gene. CDR3 DNA, as far as it was read: TGTGCCAGCGGTGAGGGGGGGGGGGACTATGAACAGTAC. This encodes CASGEGGGDYEQY. The entire CDR3 protein is CASGEGGGDYEQYF.

As to this clone: Gene names are the mouse ones. The read ends 1 residue early relative to the CDR3; the germline J gene fills the gap. J is TRBJ2-7 and V is TRBV13-2; 12 positions match TRBD2. Germline CDR1 NNHNN, CDR2 SYGAGS (reference sequence). The junction had 3 bases not matched to a gene; V was cut back by 2 bases and J by 6 bases. The CDR3 is 14 amino acids. CDR3: CASGEGTGGPEQYF. CDR3 DNA, as far as it was read: TGTGCCAGCGGTGAAGGGACTGGGGGGCCTGAACAGTAC.

A remark on this clone: Gene names are mouse gene names. The DNA ends 1 residue before the CDR3 does, and the rest of the CDR3 is filled in from the germline J gene. This chain uses TRBV26 with TRBJ1-1; TRBD1 matches at 7 bases. Per germline, CDR1 KGHPV and CDR2 FQNQEV (reference sequence). After removal of 3 bases from V and 0 bases from J, the junction contained 1 base not matched to a gene. CDR3 size: 14 residues. The part of the CDR3 DNA that was read is TGTGCCAGCAGTCTTGGGACAGCAAACACAGAAGTCTTC. Translated, it gives CASSLGTANTEVF. The full CDR3 is CASSLGTANTEVFF.

Concerning this clone: Mouse germline and gene names are used. With the read ending 1 residue before the CDR3 end, the germline J gene is used to fill in that end. The chain links TRBV15 to TRBJ1-1; D may be TRBD1 (6 bases). Germline values: CDR1 SGHND, CDR2 FRSKSL. The CDR3 runs to 15 residues. The V end lost 3 bases, the J end lost 4 bases, and 15 bases lay between the germline ends. The CDR3 here is CASSFSGARSTEVFF. CDR3 bases read: TGTGCCAGCAGTTTTTCGGGGGCGAGGAGCACAGAAGTCTTC.

Of note for this clone: All gene names here are mouse names. The DNA ends 1 residue before the CDR3 does, and the rest of the CDR3 is filled in from the germline J gene. V and J are TRBV5 and TRBJ1-1, with TRBD1 matching 11 bases. CDR3 length: 16 amino acids. The V gene end was trimmed by 0 bases and the J gene end by 4 bases; junction bases not matched to a gene: 4. Germline CDR1 and CDR2: LGHNA and YNLKQL (reference sequence). This CDR3 is CASSQEDRGRSTEVFF. The CDR3 DNA, read in part, is TGTGCCAGCAGCCAAGAGGACAGGGGGCGAAGCACAGAAGTCTTC.

In the case of this clone: Gene names are mouse gene names. The read stops 1 residue short of the end of the CDR3; the missing end is completed from the germline J gene. The chain uses TRBV4 and TRBJ2-7; the match to TRBD1 covers 9 bases. Germline CDR1 is LGHDT and CDR2 is YNNKQL (reference sequence). The V and J ends lost 3 bases and 1 base, in that order; junction bases with no gene match: 1. The CDR3 extends over 14 amino acids. The CDR3 here is CASSYGTGSYEQYF. The sequenced part of the CDR3 DNA is TGTGCCAGCAGCTATGGGACAGGGTCCTATGAACAGTAC.

As regards this clone: These gene names are mouse names. The missing CDR3 end, 1 residue past where the read stops, is filled in from the germline J gene. The chain links TRBV5 to TRBJ2-5; 7 nucleotides match TRBD2. In germline, CDR1 is LGHNA, CDR2 YNLKQL (reference sequence). With V trimmed by 0 bases and J by 6 bases, 0 bases remained unmatched. The CDR3 totals 13 residues. The CDR3 sequence is CASSQDWGDTQYF. CDR3 bases read: TGTGCCAGCAGCCAAGACTGGGGGGACACCCAGTAC.

Points on this clone: The listed genes are named as in mouse. The CDR3 is CASSLERFAEQFF. CDR3 DNA (partial): TGTGCCAGCAGTTTAGAAAGGTTTGCTGAGCAGTTC. The V and J genes are TRBV15 and TRBJ2-1; D uncertain. The read ends 1 residue before the CDR3 terminus; that terminus is restored from the germline J gene. This CDR3 region has 13 residues. The V gene lost 1 base and the J gene lost 6 bases, with 7 bases spanning the gap. The germline V gene has CDR1 SGHND and CDR2 FRSKSL.

With regard to this clone: Each gene name is a mouse one. The read finishes 1 residue shy of the CDR3 end, and the germline J gene is used to complete it. The chain couples TRBV3 to TRBJ1-5, with 8 bases aligning to TRBD1. V was clipped by 4 bases and J by 8 bases; unmatched bases: 4. This CDR3 is built from 13 residues. Germline CDR1 reads SNHLY; CDR2 reads FYNGKV (reference sequence). CDR3 loop: CASSSDRVEAPLF. The sequenced CDR3 bases are TGTGCCAGCAGCTCGGACAGGGTGGAGGCTCCGCTT. The full variable domain, completed using reference TRBV3 and TRBJ1-5, is GPKVLQIPSHQIIDMGQMVTLNCDPVSNHLYFYWYKQILGQQMEFLVNFYNGKVMEKSKLFKDQFSVERPDGSYFTLKIQPTALEDSAVYFCASSSDRVEAPLFGEGTRLSVL.

On this clone itself: Genes and germline are mouse. With the read ending 1 residue before the CDR3 end, the germline J gene is used to fill in that end. The rearrangement uses TRBV16 and TRBJ2-4, with D perhaps assigned TRBD1 or TRBD2 (5 bases each). The CDR3 extends over 14 amino acids. Trimming left V 0 bases short and J 3 bases short, with 7 bases between. Germline V gene lookup returns CDR1 SGHSA and CDR2 FRNQAP. CDR3 DNA, as far as it was read: TGTGCAAGCAGCTTAGACGGGGCGCAAAACACCTTGTAC. Translating it yields CASSLDGAQNTLY. The whole CDR3 sequence reads CASSLDGAQNTLYF.